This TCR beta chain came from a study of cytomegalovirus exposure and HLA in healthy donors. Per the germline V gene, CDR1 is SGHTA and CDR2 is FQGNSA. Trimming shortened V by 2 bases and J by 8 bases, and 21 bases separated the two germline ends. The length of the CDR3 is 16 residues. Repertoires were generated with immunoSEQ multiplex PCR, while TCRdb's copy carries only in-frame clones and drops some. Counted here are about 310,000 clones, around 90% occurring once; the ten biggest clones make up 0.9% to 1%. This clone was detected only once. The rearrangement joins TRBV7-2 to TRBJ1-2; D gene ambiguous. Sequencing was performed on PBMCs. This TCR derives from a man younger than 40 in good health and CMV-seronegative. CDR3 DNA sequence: TGTGCCAGCAGCTTACCACCGGGATTAGCATTACGCGGCTACACCTTC. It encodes CASSLPPGLALRGYTF. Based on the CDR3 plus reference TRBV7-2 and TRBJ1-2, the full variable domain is GAGVSQSPSNKVTEKGKDVELRCDPISGHTALYWYRQSLGQGLEFLIYFQGNSAPDKSGLPSDRFSAERTGGSVSTLTIQRTQQEDSAVYLCASSLPPGLALRGYTFGSGTRLTVV.